These 30 T cell receptor beta chains were all obtained from the same sample, sequenced in a study. TCRdb recomputed calls from the RT-PCR reads with MiXCR, one row per CDR3 protein. The sample holds about 680,000 distinct CDR3 sequences, around 14% seen once. The sequencing input was memory CD4+ T cells from blood. Receptors originate from a female donor in good health, serving as a healthy control.

This clonotype was found a few times. This chain joins TRBV20-1 and TRBJ2-5; 10 bases are shared with TRBD2. Germline V CDR1 and CDR2: DFQATT, SNEGSKA (reference sequence). The CDR3 consists of 14 residues. V shed 1 base, J shed 7 bases, and the junction held 6 bases outside the gene matches. The CDR3 spells CSARGPSGRGTQYF. The CDR3 coding sequence is TGCAGTGCTAGAGGGCCTAGCGGGAGAGGGACCCAGTACTTC.

This chain links TRBV27 with TRBJ1-2; the match to TRBD1 covers 10 bases. Germline CDR1 is MNHEY and CDR2 is SMNVEV (reference sequence). Trimming at V came to 0 bases and at J to 6 bases, leaving 4 bases not matched to a gene. This CDR3 region has 15 residues. This CDR3 is CASSLSGTGVDGYTF. CDR3 DNA sequence: TGTGCCAGCAGTTTATCGGGGACAGGGGTAGATGGCTACACCTTC.

A few counts support this clonotype. This chain connects TRBV12-3 or TRBV12-4 to TRBJ1-1; D perhaps matches TRBD1 (5 bases). V was shortened by 10 bases and J by 5 bases, with 17 bases between the two germline ends. This CDR3 is built from 13 residues. CDR3 amino acids: CATSGGGRTEAFF. In DNA, the CDR3 is TGTGCCACCTCCGGCGGGGGGAGAACTGAAGCTTTCTTT.

This clonotype has ten or more counts. The chain links TRBV12-3 or TRBV12-4 to TRBJ2-1; 9 bases fit TRBD2. Trimming cost V 1 base and J 6 bases; bases outside gene matches: 4. CDR3 length equals 15 residues. For the CDR3, the DNA is TGTGCCAGCAGTTTAGTGCGGGAGGGTTCCAATGAGCAGTTCTTC. It specifies CASSLVREGSNEQFF.

This chain joins TRBV27 and TRBJ2-7; 12 bases are shared with TRBD2. Per germline, CDR1 MNHEY and CDR2 SMNVEV (reference sequence). V was clipped by 3 bases and J by 2 bases; unmatched bases: 2. The length of the CDR3 is 15 residues. This CDR3 reads CASSFRLAGAYEQYF. The CDR3 region has the DNA TGTGCCAGCAGTTTCAGACTAGCGGGAGCCTACGAGCAGTACTTC.

The sample holds many counts of this clonotype. J is TRBJ2-5 and V is TRBV28; 9 bases fit TRBD1. Per the germline V gene, CDR1 is MDHEN and CDR2 is SYDVKM. This CDR3 is built from 15 residues. With 4 bases clipped from V and 3 bases from J, the junction kept 6 bases outside the gene matches. The CDR3 is CASSSSGTGKETQYF. CDR3 sequence (DNA): TGTGCCAGCAGTTCCTCCGGGACAGGGAAAGAGACCCAGTACTTC.

This chain joins TRBV25-1 and TRBJ2-1; tentatively, D is TRBD1 or TRBD2 (6 bases each). CDR1 and CDR2 from the germline V gene are MGHDK and SYGVNS. V was shortened by 2 bases and J by 15 bases, with 20 bases between the two germline ends. The CDR3 is 14 amino acids. The CDR3 sequence: CASSEGRSTGRAFF. The CDR3 DNA sequence: TGTGCCAGCAGTGAAGGGAGGTCGACAGGCCGGGCGTTCTTC. The entire variable domain, with the rest obtained from reference TRBV25-1 and TRBJ2-1, is as follows: EADIYQTPRYLVIGTGKKITLECSQTMGHDKMYWYQQDPGMELHLIHYSYGVNSTEKGDLSSESTVSRIRTEHFPLTLESARPSHTSQYLCASSEGRSTGRAFFGPGTRLTVL.

This clonotype was seen repeatedly, ten times or more. The chain couples TRBV7-6 to TRBJ2-4; possible D gene TRBD2, 5 bases. Germline V gene data show CDR1 as SGHVS and CDR2 as FNYEAQ. The CDR3 is 16 amino acids. V was cut by 1 base and J by 2 bases, with 12 bases left in between. The CDR3 nucleotides read TGTGCCAGCAGCTTAGGAGAGCTCGGGACCAAAAACATTCAGTACTTC. It specifies CASSLGELGTKNIQYF.

The genes are TRBV27 and TRBJ2-3; a possible D gene is TRBD2 (5 bases). Germline CDR1 reads MNHEY; CDR2 reads SMNVEV (reference sequence). This CDR3 has 14 residues. V was cut by 3 bases and J by 2 bases, with 9 bases left in between. CDR3: CASSFDYYTDTQYF. The CDR3 nucleotides read TGTGCCAGCAGTTTCGACTACTACACAGATACGCAGTATTTT.

This clonotype was observed many times. The V call is TRBV30, the J call TRBJ2-1; tentatively, D is TRBD2 (5 bases). V lost 0 bases, J lost 7 bases, and 16 bases lay in between. The germline CDR1 and CDR2 sequences are GTSNPN and SVGIG (reference sequence). The CDR3 has 15 amino acids. The CDR3 DNA reads TGTGCCTGGAGTGTGGGAGCGACCCTGGGGAATGAGCAGTTCTTC. Amino acid sequence: CAWSVGATLGNEQFF.

The chain recombines TRBV27 with TRBJ1-1; D is unclear. V shed 4 bases and J shed 0 bases, with 9 bases lying between them. The germline V gene encodes CDR1 MNHEY and CDR2 SMNVEV (reference sequence). There are 14 residues in the CDR3. For the CDR3, the DNA is TGTGCCAGCAGTTCCCCAGCTATGAACACTGAAGCTTTCTTT. Its translation: CASSSPAMNTEAFF.

This clonotype was seen more than once but under ten times. The V gene is TRBV7-8, the J gene TRBJ1-1; 7 bases fit TRBD1. The CDR3 covers 16 residues. V lost 4 bases, J lost 0 bases, and 8 bases stayed unmatched. Per the germline V gene, CDR1 is SGHVS and CDR2 is FQNEAQ. This CDR3 reads CASSSRDRELNTEAFF. The CDR3 coding sequence is TGTGCCAGCAGCTCGCGAGACAGGGAGTTGAACACTGAAGCTTTCTTT.

The chain has TRBV4-3 and TRBJ1-1; no firm D call. CDR1 and CDR2 (germline): LGHNA, YSLEER. The CDR3 spans 15 residues. The V end lost 1 base, the J end lost 3 bases, and 12 bases lay between the germline ends. For the CDR3, the DNA is TGCGCCAGCAGCCAAGTCGCGCATGTGGACACTGAAGCTTTCTTT. Residues: CASSQVAHVDTEAFF.

This chain connects TRBV6-5 to TRBJ2-7, with 9 bases aligning to TRBD1. The CDR3 is 16 amino acids. V lost 5 bases and J lost 6; bases outside the gene matches: 14. Per the germline V gene, CDR1 is MNHEY and CDR2 is SVGAGI. The CDR3 here is CASSRTGTGYPSEQYF. CDR3 sequence (DNA): TGTGCCAGCAGTCGAACCGGGACAGGGTATCCTAGCGAGCAGTACTTC.

This clonotype was observed many times. The chain links TRBV12-3 or TRBV12-4 to TRBJ2-1; D gene ambiguous. The CDR3 totals 13 residues. The V end lost 7 bases, the J end lost 0 bases, and 7 bases lay between the germline ends. CDR3 sequence reads: CASKRFSYNEQFF. CDR3 coding DNA: TGTGCCAGCAAGCGTTTCTCCTACAATGAGCAGTTCTTC.

This clonotype was recorded at least ten times. The chain is built from TRBV7-2 and TRBJ2-3; D ambiguous. Trimming removed 5 bases at V and 1 base at J, with 10 bases between. The CDR3 consists of 14 residues. Germline CDR1 reads SGHTA; CDR2 reads FQGNSA. The CDR3 DNA follows: TGTGCCAGCAGCCAGAACCAGCGCACAGATACGCAGTATTTT. Amino acids: CASSQNQRTDTQYF.

The sample holds many counts of this clonotype. V gene TRBV12-3 or TRBV12-4 combines with J gene TRBJ2-3; D call uncertain. The germline V and J ends were trimmed by 5 bases and 6 bases, with 6 bases remaining between them. The CDR3 sequence is 11 residues long. CDR3 nucleotide sequence: TGTGCCAGCAGTCCCCGGGATACGCAGTATTTT. Amino acids: CASSPRDTQYF.

This clonotype was seen many times. The CDR3 region is CSASSNQGETSQHF. The CDR3 coding sequence is TGCAGTGCTAGTTCTAACCAGGGTGAGACGTCCCAGCATTTT. This chain connects TRBV20-1 to TRBJ1-5; a weak D match, TRBD1 (5 bases). Trimming removed 3 bases at V and 11 bases at J, with 20 bases between. The germline CDR1 and CDR2 sequences are DFQATT and SNEGSKA (reference sequence). This CDR3 spans 14 amino acids.

In its sample, this clonotype was seen a few times. The chain uses TRBV10-3 and TRBJ2-2; possibly TRBD1 for D (6 bases). CDR3 size: 16 residues. Trimming removed 6 bases from V and 6 bases from J, with 20 bases in between. Germline V gene sequence: CDR1 ENHRY, CDR2 SYGVKD. In nucleotides, the CDR3 is TGTGCCATCAGCGGACAGAGCATATCGCTAGCCGGGGAGCTGTTTTTT. As protein: CAISGQSISLAGELFF.

The chain links TRBV5-1 to TRBJ1-4; D possibly corresponds to TRBD1 (5 bases). The CDR3 totals 14 residues. Deletions cut 7 bases from V and 8 bases from J, with 18 bases between. In germline, CDR1 is SGHRS, CDR2 YFSETQ. The CDR3 loop is CASVLFREGEKLFF. The CDR3 DNA reads as TGCGCCAGCGTCTTGTTCAGGGAGGGAGAAAAACTGTTTTTT.

This clonotype was detected a few times. The CDR3 protein is CASSLTSGTHYNEQFF. The CDR3 DNA reads TGTGCCAGCAGCTTGACTAGCGGGACTCACTACAATGAGCAGTTCTTC. The J gene is TRBJ2-1, the V gene TRBV5-6, with 10 bases aligning to TRBD2. The CDR3 contains 16 residues. V gave up 1 base and J gave up 3 bases; unmatched junction bases: 4. Germline CDR1 reads SGHDT; CDR2 reads YYEEEE.

This clonotype was found once. The J gene is TRBJ2-3, the V gene TRBV19, with 7 bases matching TRBD1. With 6 bases clipped from V and 0 bases from J, the junction kept 12 bases outside the gene matches. There are 17 residues in the CDR3. The V gene's germline CDR1 is LNHDA and CDR2 SQIVND (reference sequence). This chain's CDR3 is CASRNNLGTESTDTQYF. The CDR3 nucleotides are TGTGCCAGTAGGAACAACCTCGGGACAGAGAGCACAGATACGCAGTATTTT.

This clonotype was counted ten times or more. V usage is TRBV12-3 or TRBV12-4 and J usage is TRBJ2-5, with D maybe TRBD2 (5 bases). This CDR3 spans 15 amino acids. V was clipped by 7 bases and J by 1 base, with 16 bases between them. The CDR3 spells CASTPRLDFQETQYF. DNA of the CDR3: TGTGCCAGCACCCCTAGGTTGGACTTCCAAGAGACCCAGTACTTC.

The chain joins TRBV12-3 or TRBV12-4 to TRBJ2-3; D ambiguous. Trimming took 5 bases from V and 2 from J, leaving 11 bases between them. There are 14 residues in the CDR3. The CDR3 reads CASSGPGLTDTQYF. The CDR3 nucleotides are TGTGCCAGCAGTGGACCCGGGCTCACAGATACGCAGTATTTT.

The chain has TRBV14 and TRBJ1-3, with D possibly being TRBD1 (6 bases). The CDR3 contains 17 residues. Germline lookup yields CDR1 SGHDN and CDR2 FVKESK. Trimming cost V 4 bases and J 0 bases, with 16 bases left between them. The CDR3 here is CASSPHREHFSGNTIYF. DNA for the CDR3: TGTGCCAGCAGCCCTCACAGGGAACACTTCTCTGGAAACACCATATATTTT.

This clonotype was seen only a few times. The chain links TRBV20-1 to TRBJ2-5; 9 bases agree with TRBD2. The germline V gene encodes CDR1 DFQATT and CDR2 SNEGSKA (reference sequence). The junction had 4 bases not matched to a gene; V was cut back by 1 base and J by 4 bases. This CDR3 is built from 14 residues. The DNA of the CDR3 is TGCAGTGCTAGAGTCTCACTAGCGGGAGAGACCCAGTACTTC. Its translation: CSARVSLAGETQYF.

This clonotype was picked up a small number of times. The chain couples TRBV11-1 to TRBJ2-1; D might be TRBD2 (5 bases). The CDR3 is made up of 15 amino acids. V was cut by 4 bases and J by 5 bases, with 15 bases left in between. Germline loops: CDR1 SGHAT, CDR2 FQDESV (reference sequence). The chain's CDR3 is CASSSSVERDNEQFF. Written as DNA, the CDR3 is TGTGCCAGCAGCTCCTCGGTTGAGAGGGACAATGAGCAGTTCTTC.

As for this clonotype: A junction boundary mismatches the germline segment, possibly from a read error. The chain couples TRBV7-6 to TRBJ2-3, with D uncertain. The CDR3 contains 13 residues. Germline-derived CDR1 and CDR2 are SGHVS and FNYEAQ. The CDR3 loop is CDSSLETLDTQYF. The CDR3 coding sequence is TGTGACAGCAGCTTAGAAACCTTGGATACGCAGTATTTT.

This clonotype showed up just a few times. The rearrangement joins TRBV7-2 to TRBJ1-2, with 8 bases lining up with TRBD1. The CDR3 consists of 14 residues. J lost 4 bases, V lost 5 bases, and 6 bases had no gene match. The germline V gene encodes CDR1 SGHTA and CDR2 FQGNSA. The CDR3 DNA reads TGTGCCAGCAGCGAGACAGGGGTGGGCTATGGCTACACCTTC. Translating gives CASSETGVGYGYTF.

In the case of this clonotype: A much larger clone lies a single base off, so this may be a read error. The CDR3 region is CASSLDGGENQPQHF. Here the CDR3 DNA reads TGCGCCAGCAGCTTGGATGGGGGAGAGAATCAGCCCCAGCATTTT. This sequence joins TRBV5-1 and TRBJ1-5, with D tentatively TRBD1 (5 bases). This CDR3 is 15 amino acids long. Germline-derived CDR1 and CDR2 are SGHRS and YFSETQ. The V end lost 0 bases, the J end lost 4 bases, and 11 bases lay between the germline ends.